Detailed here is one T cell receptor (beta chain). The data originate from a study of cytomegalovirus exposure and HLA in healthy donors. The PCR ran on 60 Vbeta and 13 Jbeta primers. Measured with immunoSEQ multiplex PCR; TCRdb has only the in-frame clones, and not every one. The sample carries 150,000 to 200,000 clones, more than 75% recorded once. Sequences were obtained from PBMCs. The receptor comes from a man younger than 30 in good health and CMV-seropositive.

Here the CDR3 reads CASSNVQGRAFF. The CDR3 DNA reads TGTGCCAGCAGTAATGTACAGGGTAGGGCTTTCTTT. The chain carries TRBV25-1 and TRBJ1-1, with D possibly matching TRBD1 (6 bases). The CDR3 spans 12 residues. V was pared by 5 bases and J by 11 bases, with 15 bases between. The V gene's germline CDR1 is MGHDK and CDR2 SYGVNS.